The 18 T cell receptor beta chains reported below all come from one sample, sequenced in a study of CD8+CD57+ T cells in acquired aplastic anemia. Profiles of TCR beta VDJ and CDR3 were generated from a genomic DNA template. TCRdb called the reads again in MiXCR, with one record for every CDR3 protein. The table has just over 40,000 distinct CDR3 sequences, roughly three fifths seen once. An expansion of CD8+CD57+ cells by flow cytometry had been shown in patients chosen for sequencing. Sequencing used sorted CD4+, CD8+, or CD8+CD57+ T cells (not recorded which) from PBMCs. Receptors originate from a human donor with aplastic anemia.

V is TRBV24-1 and J is TRBJ1-2; D uncertain. Trimming pared 2 bases from V and 4 bases from J, leaving 7 bases between. The CDR3 consists of 13 residues. CDR1 and CDR2 (germline): KGHDR, SFDVKD. The CDR3, as DNA: TGTGCCACCAGTGATTCCGACCTCTATGGCTACACCTTC. Its translation is CATSDSDLYGYTF.

Ten or more counts support this clonotype. The chain links TRBV20-1 to TRBJ1-5; D remains ambiguous. V lost 3 bases, J lost 2 bases, and 11 bases lay in between. This CDR3 contains 14 residues. Germline CDR1 reads DFQATT; CDR2 reads SNEGSKA (reference sequence). CDR3 sequence (DNA): TGCAGTGCTAGTAAGGCATGGGGCAATCAGCCCCAGCATTTT. This gives the protein CSASKAWGNQPQHF.

CDR3: CSVEDQSDGQFF. CDR3 DNA: TGCAGCGTTGAAGATCAATCTGACGGGCAGTTCTTC. The rearrangement uses TRBV29-1 and TRBJ2-1; no clear D. CDR1 is SQVTM, CDR2 ANQGSEA, per germline. The V and J ends lost 0 bases and 12 bases respectively, with 12 bases between them. This CDR3 has 12 amino acids.

CDR3 region: CSVENPWGNTEAFF. Written as DNA, the CDR3 is TGCAGCGTTGAAAATCCCTGGGGGAACACTGAAGCTTTCTTT. V usage is TRBV29-1 and J usage is TRBJ1-1; no firm D call. Germline loops: CDR1 SQVTM, CDR2 ANQGSEA. V was cut by 2 bases and J by 1 base, with 11 bases left in between. The length of the CDR3 is 14 residues.

This clonotype occurred many times. The genes are TRBV7-8 and TRBJ2-7; TRBD1 matches at 10 bases. CDR3 length: 14 amino acids. The J segment lost 4 bases and the V segment lost 4 bases, leaving 4 bases of the junction unmatched. Germline CDR1 SGHVS, CDR2 FQNEAQ. CDR3 loop: CASSSPGQGYEQYF. Written as DNA, the CDR3 is TGTGCCAGCAGCTCTCCGGGACAGGGGTACGAGCAGTACTTC. The complete variable domain, with remaining parts taken from reference TRBV7-8 and TRBJ2-7, reads GAGVSQSPRYKVAKRGQDVALRCDPISGHVSLFWYQQALGQGPEFLTYFQNEAQLDKSGLPSDRFFAERPEGSVSTLKIQRTQQEDSAVYLCASSSPGQGYEQYFGPGTRLTVT.

This clonotype was recorded only once. CDR3 sequence: CSGMTGAYEQYF. The CDR3 DNA reads TGCAGCGGCATGACTGGGGCCTACGAGCAGTACTTC. This rearrangement joins TRBV29-1 to TRBJ2-7; D uncertain. The CDR3 consists of 12 residues. Germline CDR1 reads SQVTM; CDR2 reads ANQGSEA. V was clipped by 7 bases and J by 2 bases, with 12 bases between them.

The chain carries TRBV11-1 and TRBJ2-1; TRBD1 aligns across 8 bases. Germline V lookup: CDR1 SGHAT, CDR2 FQDESV (reference sequence). J lost 8 bases, V lost 1 base, and 19 bases had no gene match. This CDR3 is built from 19 residues. The CDR3: CASSLGGQASGPRGDEQFF. In DNA form, the CDR3 reads TGTGCCAGCAGCTTAGGGGGACAGGCCTCGGGGCCGAGAGGCGATGAGCAGTTCTTC.

This chain joins TRBV10-3 and TRBJ1-5; 7 bases line up with TRBD1. The length of the CDR3 is 16 residues. CDR1 and CDR2 from the germline V gene are ENHRY and SYGVKD. Trimming at V came to 5 bases and at J to 2 bases, leaving 9 bases not matched to a gene. The CDR3 is CAISSTGRGGNQPQHF. The CDR3, as DNA: TGTGCCATCAGTTCGACAGGGCGAGGAGGCAATCAGCCCCAGCATTTT.

J is TRBJ2-5 and V is TRBV29-1; TRBD2 aligns across 7 bases. This CDR3 region has 11 residues. Germline CDR1 is SQVTM and CDR2 is ANQGSEA. V lost 5 bases, J lost 5 bases, and 2 bases stayed unmatched. CDR3 region: CSVRGDETQYF. CDR3 DNA sequence: TGCAGCGTTCGGGGGGACGAGACCCAGTACTTC.

This clonotype was found many times. V is TRBV20-1 and J is TRBJ1-4; D is undetermined. Trimming removed 0 bases from V and 6 bases from J, with 11 bases in between. The CDR3 extends over 14 amino acids. The germline V gene encodes CDR1 DFQATT and CDR2 SNEGSKA (reference sequence). The CDR3 protein is CSARDGMVDEKLFF. The CDR3 DNA reads TGCAGTGCTAGAGATGGGATGGTGGATGAAAAACTGTTTTTT.

This clonotype was detected ten times or more. The chain employs TRBV6-1 and TRBJ1-2, with 7 bases that match TRBD1. This CDR3 is built from 15 residues. The germline V gene has CDR1 MNHNS and CDR2 SASEGT. V lost 5 bases and J lost 3; bases outside the gene matches: 9. This chain's CDR3 is CASSPVPGQHYGYTF. As DNA, the CDR3 is TGTGCCAGCAGTCCAGTACCGGGACAGCACTATGGCTACACCTTC.

This clonotype has ten or more counts. The chain is built from TRBV7-8 and TRBJ1-2; D ambiguous. CDR1 and CDR2 from the germline V gene are SGHVS and FQNEAQ. V was clipped by 5 bases and J by 7 bases, with 17 bases between them. The CDR3 sequence is 14 residues long. The CDR3 spells CASSANLNSPGYTF. The DNA of the CDR3 is TGTGCCAGCAGCGCTAACCTCAACTCCCCTGGCTACACCTTC.

This clonotype was recorded at least ten times. The rearrangement joins TRBV19 to TRBJ2-7, with a tentative D call TRBD2 (6 bases). Germline CDR1 and CDR2: LNHDA and SQIVND (reference sequence). Trimming stripped 5 bases from V and 3 bases from J, with 17 bases between. There are 15 residues in the CDR3. CDR3: CASSPWEAGFYEQYF. The CDR3 DNA reads TGTGCCAGTAGTCCCTGGGAGGCGGGGTTCTACGAGCAGTACTTC.

The chain has TRBV7-3 and TRBJ1-2; D is unresolved. CDR3 length: 16 amino acids. CDR1 SGHTA and CDR2 FQGTGA come from the germline V gene. Trimming pared 0 bases from V and 6 bases from J, leaving 17 bases between. Here the CDR3 DNA reads TGTGCCAGCAGCTTAACCCCGCGAGTAGGGCGCGATGGCTACACCTTC. This sequence encodes CASSLTPRVGRDGYTF.

This clonotype is labeled medium-sized. This rearrangement joins TRBV24-1 to TRBJ2-1; possibly TRBD2 for D (6 bases). Germline CDR1 and CDR2: KGHDR and SFDVKD. V lost 4 bases to trimming and J lost 10 bases, with 10 bases between them. The CDR3 runs 12 residues. CDR3 DNA sequence: TGTGCCACCAGTGAGGAGGGTAAGGAGCAGTTCTTC. This codes for CATSEEGKEQFF.

In its sample, this clonotype was seen many times. The chain combines TRBV19 with TRBJ1-5; 12 positions match TRBD1. The CDR3 has 15 residues. Germline assignment: CDR1 LNHDA and CDR2 SQIVND (reference sequence). Trimming cost V 8 bases and J 7 bases; bases outside gene matches: 9. The CDR3 sequence: CASDTGTGGRQPQHF. CDR3 coding DNA: TGTGCCAGTGATACCGGGACAGGGGGCAGGCAGCCCCAGCATTTT.

The genes are TRBV6-1 and TRBJ1-2; no definite D call. V was trimmed by 6 bases and J by 5 bases, leaving 13 bases between them. The CDR3 covers 13 residues. CDR1 MNHNS and CDR2 SASEGT come from the germline V gene. The CDR3 DNA reads as TGTGCCAGCAGCGACCAGAATGGGTATGGCTACACCTTC. Protein sequence: CASSDQNGYGYTF.

The chain joins TRBV10-2 to TRBJ2-4; no firm D call. CDR1 is WSHSY and CDR2 is SAAADI in the germline V gene. This CDR3 comprises 11 residues. Trimming took 7 bases from V and 8 from J, leaving 9 bases between them. CDR3 bases: TGCGCCAGCAAGACTGGAGACATTCAGTACTTC. Amino acids: CASKTGDIQYF.